Following are 3 T cell receptor beta chains from one sample sequenced in a study of regulatory T cells in long-lasting Graves disease. The time point is: newly diagnosed GD, antithyroid drugs for less than 3 months. Extracted PBMC RNA gave rise to the TCR library. Arm-PCR of CDR3 regions with iRepertoire HTBI primers generated TCR beta libraries. Via MiXCR, TCRdb re-called the multiplex PCR reads, giving one row per CDR3 protein. The data hold a few hundred thousand distinct CDR3 sequences, with approximately 20% observed a single time. The same specimen was also included in a second study, on T cells in Graves' hyperthyroidism and ophthalmopathy.

Sequencing used peripheral blood mononuclear cells (PBMCs), obtained at new diagnosis, from a patient treated with antithyroid drugs. Every receptor here comes from a woman aged 25 to 45 with Graves disease.

This clonotype has a count of ten or more. The CDR3 here is CASSYSPRGRGNQPQHF. CDR3 DNA sequence: TGTGCCAGCAGTTACTCCCCCCGGGGGCGGGGTAATCAGCCCCAGCATTTT. The V gene is TRBV6-5, the J gene TRBJ1-5; tentatively, D is TRBD1 (6 bases). Trimming took 0 bases from V and 4 from J, leaving 16 bases between them. Germline lookup yields CDR1 MNHEY and CDR2 SVGAGI. The CDR3 extends over 17 amino acids.

The sample holds many counts of this clonotype. The genes are TRBV5-1 and TRBJ2-7, with unresolved D. The V gene lost 0 bases and the J gene lost 3 bases, with 10 bases spanning the gap. This CDR3 comprises 14 residues. Germline CDR1 is SGHRS and CDR2 is YFSETQ. The CDR3 is CASSLVVGYYEQYF. Written as DNA, the CDR3 is TGCGCCAGCAGCTTGGTGGTTGGTTACTACGAGCAGTACTTC.

Comment on this clonotype: A much more abundant neighbour one base away suggests this may be a read error. The V and J genes are TRBV4-1 and TRBJ1-2; 7 bases are a match to TRBD1. The CDR3 runs 16 residues. V trimming: 4 bases; J trimming: 3 bases; junction bases outside the gene matches: 11. Looked up from germline, CDR1 is MGHRA and CDR2 is YSYEKL. The CDR3 loop reads CASSLRSGTADYGYTF. CDR3 sequence (DNA): TGCGCCAGCAGCCTGAGATCCGGGACAGCGGACTATGGCTACACCTTC.